These 30 T cell receptor beta chains were all obtained from the same sample, sequenced in a study of beta chain features in type 1 diabetes. These receptors have no known antigen. Whole-study findings and limits: TCRB CDR3 length was moderately but significantly reduced in all four CD4+ subsets of Type 1 diabetes patients.

The whole isolated RNA underwent reverse transcription, so sequencing captured expressed TCRB transcripts. The table came from immunoSEQ multiplex PCR; TCRdb's copy has only in-frame clones and leaves some out. The data contain approximately 120,000 clones, 15% to 20% of them singletons. The sequenced sample was central memory CD4+ T cells from blood. These receptors were obtained from a man aged 18 to 30 with type 1 diabetes.

This clone showed up just a few times. The genes are TRBV7-2 and TRBJ2-3, with D possibly being TRBD2 (6 bases). The CDR3 is made up of 14 amino acids. The V gene lost 5 bases and the J gene lost 6 bases, with 15 bases spanning the gap. CDR1 and CDR2 from the germline V gene are SGHTA and FQGNSA. The CDR3 protein is CASSPRTGDDTQYF. The CDR3 DNA follows: TGTGCCAGCAGCCCGAGGACGGGGGACGATACGCAGTATTTT.

The chain carries TRBV11-2 and TRBJ2-5, with D possibly matching TRBD2 (6 bases). CDR3 size: 14 residues. Trimming left V 1 base short and J 2 bases short, with 8 bases between. Germline CDR1 reads SGHAT; CDR2 reads FQNNGV. The CDR3 nucleotides read TGTGCCAGCAGCTTAGTGGAGGGGCAAGAGACCCAGTACTTC. It codes for CASSLVEGQETQYF. Complete variable domain (other parts from reference TRBV11-2 and TRBJ2-5): EAGVAQSPRYKIIEKRQSVAFWCNPISGHATLYWYQQILGQGPKLLIQFQNNGVVDDSQLPKDRFSAERLKGVDSTLKIQPAKLEDSAVYLCASSLVEGQETQYFGPGTRLLVL.

This clone showed up just a few times. The chain employs TRBV5-1 and TRBJ2-5; weak D call: TRBD2 (5 bases). This CDR3 has 15 amino acids. Germline CDR1 reads SGHRS; CDR2 reads YFSETQ. Trimming stripped 0 bases from V and 5 bases from J, with 14 bases between. The CDR3 protein is CASSLAGLSGETQYF. The CDR3 DNA reads as TGCGCCAGCAGCTTGGCGGGGTTGTCCGGGGAGACCCAGTACTTC.

This clone was counted between two and nine times. The identical CDR3 is also encoded by other nucleotide sequences in the sample. The V and J genes are TRBV7-2 and TRBJ2-3; no clear D. Per the germline V gene, CDR1 is SGHTA and CDR2 is FQGNSA. CDR3 length equals 11 residues. Trimming pared 2 bases from V and 6 bases from J, leaving 3 bases between. CDR3 loop: CASSLTDTQYF. Written as DNA, the CDR3 is TGTGCCAGCAGCTTAACGGATACGCAGTATTTT.

The V gene is TRBV7-2, the J gene TRBJ2-1; possible D gene TRBD1, 6 bases. The CDR3 has 12 amino acids. Trimming removed 8 bases from V and 9 bases from J, with 14 bases in between. Germline V gene data show CDR1 as SGHTA and CDR2 as FQGNSA. DNA of the CDR3: TGTGCCAGCCGCGGACGAGGGGGTGAGCAGTTCTTC. Translation: CASRGRGGEQFF.

This clone appeared a few times. This chain connects TRBV29-1 to TRBJ1-1; maybe TRBD1 (6 bases). The germline V gene encodes CDR1 SQVTM and CDR2 ANQGSEA. Between the trimmed V and J ends, which lost 6 bases and 5 bases, there was a span of 13 bases. The CDR3 covers 12 residues. CDR3 loop: CSVGQTQTEAFF. Here the CDR3 DNA reads TGCAGCGTAGGACAGACGCAAACTGAAGCTTTCTTT.

This chain links TRBV9 with TRBJ2-5, with D hard to call. The CDR3 length is 14 residues. Germline-derived CDR1 and CDR2 are SGDLS and YYNGEE. The V end was cut by 1 base, the J end by 5 bases, with 12 bases between. CDR3 protein: CASSVNPERETQYF. CDR3 coding DNA: TGTGCCAGCAGCGTAAACCCGGAGAGGGAGACCCAGTACTTC. Supplemented by reference TRBV9 and TRBJ2-5, the full variable domain reads DSGVTQTPKHLITATGQRVTLRCSPRSGDLSVYWYQQSLDQGLQFLIQYYNGEERAKGNILERFSAQQFPDLHSELNLSSLELGDSALYFCASSVNPERETQYFGPGTRLLVL.

This clone has just a few counts. The V gene is TRBV2, the J gene TRBJ2-1; tentative D call: TRBD1 (5 bases). The germline V gene encodes CDR1 SNHLY and CDR2 FYNNEI. This CDR3 has 14 residues. V lost 0 bases, J lost 14 bases, and 17 bases lay in between. The CDR3 DNA follows: TGTGCCAGCAGTGAAGCGCAAGTAAAGGCAGGGAAGTTCTTC. Its protein product is CASSEAQVKAGKFF.

V usage is TRBV11-1 and J usage is TRBJ2-5; 7 nucleotides line up with TRBD2. The CDR3 length is 17 residues. Germline lookup yields CDR1 SGHAT and CDR2 FQDESV (reference sequence). The J segment lost 5 bases and the V segment lost 5 bases, leaving 17 bases of the junction unmatched. DNA for the CDR3: TGTGCCAGCAGCCGATATATCAGGACTAGTGGGAGTGAGACCCAGTACTTC. This gives the protein CASSRYIRTSGSETQYF.

The V gene is TRBV7-2, the J gene TRBJ1-5; D unclear. The CDR3 spans 13 residues. In germline, CDR1 is SGHTA, CDR2 FQGNSA. The V end was cut by 0 bases, the J end by 7 bases, with 7 bases between. The CDR3 region has the DNA TGTGCCAGCAGCTTAGCATACGGGCAGCCCCAGCATTTT. It codes for CASSLAYGQPQHF.

This clone was observed a few times. V gene TRBV7-9 combines with J gene TRBJ2-5, with 11 bases that match TRBD2. Germline V lookup: CDR1 SEHNR, CDR2 FQNEAQ (reference sequence). V trimming: 5 bases; J trimming: 9 bases; junction bases outside the gene matches: 14. The CDR3 is 16 residues long. The CDR3 reads CASSASGTSGAVPQYF. CDR3 bases: TGTGCCAGCAGCGCCAGCGGGACTAGCGGAGCAGTGCCCCAGTACTTC.

There are a few counts of this clone. The rearrangement uses TRBV10-3 and TRBJ1-2, with D perhaps matching TRBD1 (6 bases). In germline, CDR1 is ENHRY, CDR2 SYGVKD. CDR3 length equals 14 residues. V was shortened by 4 bases and J by 6 bases, with 15 bases between the two germline ends. The CDR3 sequence is CAISVGDRMNGYTF. The CDR3 DNA is TGTGCCATCAGTGTCGGAGACAGGATGAATGGCTACACCTTC.

J is TRBJ2-7 and V is TRBV7-9, with no clear D. Germline-derived CDR1 and CDR2 are SEHNR and FQNEAQ (reference sequence). The CDR3 is 12 amino acids. V gave up 4 bases and J gave up 5 bases, with 9 bases separating them. CDR3 sequence reads: CASSSTMHEQYF. In DNA, the CDR3 is TGTGCCAGCAGCTCCACTATGCACGAGCAGTACTTC.

The chain recombines TRBV27 with TRBJ2-7, with 7 positions matching TRBD2. Germline values: CDR1 MNHEY, CDR2 SMNVEV (reference sequence). The CDR3 contains 13 residues. The J segment lost 3 bases and the V segment lost 7 bases, leaving 6 bases of the junction unmatched. CDR3: CASTRTGGYEQYF. CDR3 nucleotide sequence: TGTGCCAGCACTCGCACGGGGGGCTACGAGCAGTACTTC.

In its sample, this clone was seen a few times. This rearrangement joins TRBV9 to TRBJ2-5; 7 bases align to TRBD2. The germline V gene has CDR1 SGDLS and CDR2 YYNGEE. V gave up 0 bases and J gave up 5 bases; unmatched junction bases: 16. The CDR3 has 18 amino acids. CDR3 DNA: TGTGCCAGCAGCGTAGCTTTCGAGGGAGGGCCGGCATTGGAGACCCAGTACTTC. Translating it yields CASSVAFEGGPALETQYF. Based on the CDR3 plus reference TRBV9 and TRBJ2-5, the full variable domain is DSGVTQTPKHLITATGQRVTLRCSPRSGDLSVYWYQQSLDQGLQFLIQYYNGEERAKGNILERFSAQQFPDLHSELNLSSLELGDSALYFCASSVAFEGGPALETQYFGPGTRLLVL.

The chain links TRBV29-1 to TRBJ1-2; D is unresolved. Germline V gives CDR1 SQVTM, CDR2 ANQGSEA. The CDR3 sequence is 12 residues long. Trimming removed 4 bases from V and 4 bases from J, with 10 bases in between. This chain's CDR3 is CSVGGMSYGYTF. CDR3 nucleotide sequence: TGCAGCGTTGGGGGAATGTCCTATGGCTACACCTTC.

This clone was counted a few times. The chain combines TRBV4-3 with TRBJ2-3, with D hard to call. V shed 1 base and J shed 0 bases, with 11 bases lying between them. The CDR3 is 16 residues long. The germline V gene encodes CDR1 LGHNA and CDR2 YSLEER. CDR3 region: CASSQVAQSSTDTQYF. The CDR3 nucleotides are TGCGCCAGCAGCCAAGTCGCCCAATCTAGCACAGATACGCAGTATTTT.

This clone showed up many times. The gene calls are TRBV28 and TRBJ2-3; D is unclear. With 5 bases removed from V and 10 bases from J, the gap between germline ends came to 13 bases. The germline gives CDR1 MDHEN, CDR2 SYDVKM. The CDR3 consists of 12 residues. The CDR3 loop reads CASSALPGAQYF. The CDR3 DNA reads TGTGCCAGCAGTGCACTCCCGGGTGCGCAGTATTTT.

This clone was seen a few times. Other DNA sequences in the sample encode the same CDR3. The V call is TRBV28, the J call TRBJ1-2; D remains ambiguous. Germline CDR1 and CDR2: MDHEN and SYDVKM. The CDR3 extends over 11 amino acids. Trimming removed 7 bases at V and 3 bases at J, with 6 bases between. DNA of the CDR3: TGTGCCAGCAACACGGACTATGGCTACACCTTC. Its translation: CASNTDYGYTF.

By proportion, this clone is large. This sequence joins TRBV7-2 and TRBJ2-3; 13 bases map to TRBD2. Germline V gene data show CDR1 as SGHTA and CDR2 as FQGNSA. The CDR3 length is 16 residues. V lost 4 bases to trimming and J lost 4 bases; unmatched junction nucleotides: 5. CDR3 amino acids: CASSSQGLAGADTQYF. CDR3 nucleotides: TGTGCCAGCAGCTCACAAGGACTAGCGGGAGCAGATACGCAGTATTTT. The whole variable domain, remainder taken from reference TRBV7-2 and TRBJ2-3, is GAGVSQSPSNKVTEKGKDVELRCDPISGHTALYWYRQSLGQGLEFLIYFQGNSAPDKSGLPSDRFSAERTGGSVSTLTIQRTQQEDSAVYLCASSSQGLAGADTQYFGPGTRLTVL.

This chain joins TRBV7-2 and TRBJ2-7; the D is unclear. CDR3 size: 14 residues. V was pared by 1 base and J by 4 bases, with 11 bases between. Germline CDR1 SGHTA, CDR2 FQGNSA. The CDR3 coding sequence is TGTGCCAGCAGCTTAGGGGCTACCCTTTACGAGCAGTACTTC. Its translation: CASSLGATLYEQYF.

In this sample, this clone turned up a few times. The rearrangement uses TRBV18 and TRBJ2-7; D is possibly TRBD1 (5 bases). The germline V gene encodes CDR1 KGHSH and CDR2 LQKENI. The CDR3 loop spans 14 amino acids. The V end was cut by 0 bases, the J end by 2 bases, with 8 bases between. The CDR3 DNA is TGTGCCAGCTCACCACCCGACAGCGCCTACGAGCAGTACTTC. Translated, it gives CASSPPDSAYEQYF.

The CDR3 sequence: CASSPPTLAGEQFF. The CDR3 region has the DNA TGTGCCAGCTCACCACCGACACTAGCGGGAGAGCAGTTCTTC. The chain recombines TRBV18 with TRBJ2-1; 10 bases agree with TRBD2. The junction had 3 bases not matched to a gene; V was cut back by 0 bases and J by 10 bases. The germline V gene has CDR1 KGHSH and CDR2 LQKENI. This CDR3 has 14 amino acids.

The chain links TRBV7-8 to TRBJ2-1; TRBD2 agrees at 8 bases. The CDR3 loop spans 13 amino acids. In germline, CDR1 is SGHVS, CDR2 FQNEAQ. V shed 7 bases, J shed 8 bases, and the junction held 7 bases outside the gene matches. CDR3 bases: TGTGCCAGCACCGAGCGGGAGTTCGATGAGCAGTTCTTC. It is translated as CASTEREFDEQFF.

There are a few counts of this clone. The gene calls are TRBV30 and TRBJ2-3; no definite D call. Germline V gives CDR1 GTSNPN, CDR2 SVGIG (reference sequence). CDR3 length equals 12 residues. The V end lost 2 bases, the J end lost 1 base, and 4 bases lay between the germline ends. CDR3 sequence reads: CAWSPGTDTQYF. The CDR3 nucleotides read TGTGCCTGGAGTCCTGGCACAGATACGCAGTATTTT.

To note about this clone: Distinct nucleotide sequences in the sample also encode this CDR3. The chain has TRBV9 and TRBJ2-3; 10 nucleotides agree with TRBD2. Trimming took 2 bases from V and 2 from J; bases not matched to a gene: 2. This CDR3 has 15 residues. Germline V gives CDR1 SGDLS, CDR2 YYNGEE. CDR3: CASSVLAGDTDTQYF. The CDR3 DNA reads as TGTGCCAGCAGCGTGCTAGCGGGGGACACAGATACGCAGTATTTT.

In its sample, this clone was seen a few times. This sequence joins TRBV11-3 and TRBJ2-5; D is unresolved. V gave up 0 bases and J gave up 5 bases, with 4 bases separating them. Germline values: CDR1 SGHNT, CDR2 YENEEA. This CDR3 contains 12 residues. The CDR3 region is CASSLDGETQYF. CDR3 DNA: TGTGCCAGCAGCTTAGACGGGGAGACCCAGTACTTC. The full variable domain, in which reference TRBV11-3 and TRBJ2-5 provide the parts outside the CDR3, is EAGVVQSPRYKIIEKKQPVAFWCNPISGHNTLYWYLQNLGQGPELLIRYENEEAVDDSQLPKDRFSAERLKGVDSTLKIQPAELGDSAVYLCASSLDGETQYFGPGTRLLVL.

V gene TRBV6-5 combines with J gene TRBJ1-5; TRBD1 matches at 10 bases. With V trimmed by 6 bases and J by 6 bases, 5 bases remained unmatched. From germline, CDR1 is MNHEY and CDR2 SVGAGI. The CDR3 length is 14 residues. The CDR3 loop is CASRLTGGGQPQHF. In nucleotides, the CDR3 is TGTGCCAGCAGACTGACAGGGGGCGGTCAGCCCCAGCATTTT.

The rearrangement uses TRBV9 and TRBJ2-6; 7 bases align to TRBD2. Germline trimming cut 0 bases from V and 0 bases from J; bases unmatched to any gene: 6. Germline lookup yields CDR1 SGDLS and CDR2 YYNGEE. The CDR3 contains 18 residues. The CDR3 nucleotides read TGTGCCAGCAGCGTAGCTACCCCGGGAGGCTCTGGGGCCAACGTCCTGACTTTC. Its protein product is CASSVATPGGSGANVLTF. The full variable domain, rest sourced from reference TRBV9 and TRBJ2-6, is DSGVTQTPKHLITATGQRVTLRCSPRSGDLSVYWYQQSLDQGLQFLIQYYNGEERAKGNILERFSAQQFPDLHSELNLSSLELGDSALYFCASSVATPGGSGANVLTFGAGSRLTVL.

Of note for this clone: One junction end does not reproduce the germline sequence, and a read error may be involved. V usage is TRBV7-7 and J usage is TRBJ2-1; 7 nucleotides align to TRBD2. The CDR3 has 16 amino acids. Germline assignment: CDR1 SSHAT and CDR2 FNYEAQ (reference sequence). In DNA, the CDR3 is TGTGCTAGCAGCCCGTCGCGACTAGCATCCTACAATGAGCAGTTCTTC. It codes for CASSPSRLASYNEQFF.